This TCR beta chain appears in the sequencing data of a study of blood T cell repertoires in COVID-19. Study at large: Italy, Spain and the United States were the sources of the convalescent and acute COVID-19 samples. From T cells, B-cell-depleted T cells, or PBMCs came the material, which was cDNA or gDNA.

Germline values: CDR1 SGHTA, CDR2 FQGNSA. The CDR3 spans 13 residues. Trimming shortened V by 2 bases and J by 4 bases, and 8 bases separated the two germline ends. Here immunoSEQ multiplex PCR was the method, and the copy in TCRdb shows in-frame clones only, minus some. The sample includes some 200,000 clones, approximately 90% of them seen just once. Each participant's cohort was designated according to participant-reported clinical history. Sequenced: PBMCs or T cells enriched from blood (not recorded which). The sequence derives from a woman aged 18-29 years in a cohort exposed to, infected with or recovered from COVID-19 (not recorded which). The chain recombines TRBV7-2 with TRBJ1-2; D uncertain. This chain's CDR3 is CASSLSGFYGYTF. In DNA form, the CDR3 reads TGTGCCAGCAGCTTATCGGGTTTCTATGGCTACACCTTC.